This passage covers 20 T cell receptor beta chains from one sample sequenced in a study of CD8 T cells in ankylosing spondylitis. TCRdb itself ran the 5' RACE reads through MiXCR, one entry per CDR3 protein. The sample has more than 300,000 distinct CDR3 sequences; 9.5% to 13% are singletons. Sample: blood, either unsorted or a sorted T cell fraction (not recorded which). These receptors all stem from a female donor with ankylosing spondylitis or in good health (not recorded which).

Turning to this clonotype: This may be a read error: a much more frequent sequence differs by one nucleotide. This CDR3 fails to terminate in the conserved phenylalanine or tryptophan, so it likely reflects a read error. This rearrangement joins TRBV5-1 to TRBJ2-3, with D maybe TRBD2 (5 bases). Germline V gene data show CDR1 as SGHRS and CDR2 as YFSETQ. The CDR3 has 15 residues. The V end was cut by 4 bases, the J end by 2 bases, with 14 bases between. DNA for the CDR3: TGCGCCAGCAGCCGGAGGATACTAGTCACAGATACGCAGTATATT. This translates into CASSRRILVTDTQYI.

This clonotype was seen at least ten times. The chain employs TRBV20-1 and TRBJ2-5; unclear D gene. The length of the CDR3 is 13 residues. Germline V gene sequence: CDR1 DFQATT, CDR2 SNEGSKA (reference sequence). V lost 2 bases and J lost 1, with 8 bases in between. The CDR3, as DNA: TGCAGTGCTAGATCGGGCCCCCAAGAGACCCAGTACTTC. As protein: CSARSGPQETQYF.

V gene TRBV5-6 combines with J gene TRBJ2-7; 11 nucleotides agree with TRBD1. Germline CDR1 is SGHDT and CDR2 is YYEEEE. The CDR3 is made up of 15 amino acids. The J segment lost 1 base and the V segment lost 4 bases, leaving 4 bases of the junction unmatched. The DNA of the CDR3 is TGTGCCAGCAGCCCTGGGACAGGGGGTTCCTACGAGCAGTACTTC. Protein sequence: CASSPGTGGSYEQYF. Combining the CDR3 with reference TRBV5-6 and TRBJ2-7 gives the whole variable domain DAGVTQSPTHLIKTRGQQVTLRCSPKSGHDTVSWYQQALGQGPQFIFQYYEEEERQRGNFPDRFSGHQFPNYSSELNVNALLLGDSALYLCASSPGTGGSYEQYFGPGTRLTVT.

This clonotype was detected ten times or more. DNA for the CDR3: TGTGCCAGCAGCAAGACTAGCGGGGCCTACGAGCAGTACTTC. It encodes CASSKTSGAYEQYF. V and J are TRBV12-3 or TRBV12-4 and TRBJ2-7; 11 bases fit TRBD2. The CDR3 spans 14 residues. The V and J ends lost 6 bases and 2 bases, in that order; junction bases with no gene match: 3.

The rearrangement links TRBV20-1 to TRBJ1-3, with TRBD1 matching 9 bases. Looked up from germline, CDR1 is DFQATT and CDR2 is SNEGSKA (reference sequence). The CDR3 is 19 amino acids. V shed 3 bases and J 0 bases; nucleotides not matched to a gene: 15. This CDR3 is CSASPVDRGRLNSGNTIYF. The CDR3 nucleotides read TGCAGTGCTAGCCCGGTGGACAGGGGACGGCTTAACTCTGGAAACACCATATATTTT.

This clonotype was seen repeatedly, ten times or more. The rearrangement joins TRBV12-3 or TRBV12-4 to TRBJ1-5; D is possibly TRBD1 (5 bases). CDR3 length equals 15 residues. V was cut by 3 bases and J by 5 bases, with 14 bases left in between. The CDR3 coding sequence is TGTGCCAGCAGTTTGAATGTGGGGCGGCATCAGCCCCAGCATTTT. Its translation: CASSLNVGRHQPQHF.

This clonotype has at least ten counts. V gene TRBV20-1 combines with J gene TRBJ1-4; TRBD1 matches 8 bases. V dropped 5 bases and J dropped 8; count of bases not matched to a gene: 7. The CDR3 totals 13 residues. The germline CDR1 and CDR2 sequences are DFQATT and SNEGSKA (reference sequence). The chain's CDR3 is CSAYDRGVEKLFF. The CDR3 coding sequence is TGCAGTGCTTACGACAGGGGCGTCGAAAAACTGTTTTTT.

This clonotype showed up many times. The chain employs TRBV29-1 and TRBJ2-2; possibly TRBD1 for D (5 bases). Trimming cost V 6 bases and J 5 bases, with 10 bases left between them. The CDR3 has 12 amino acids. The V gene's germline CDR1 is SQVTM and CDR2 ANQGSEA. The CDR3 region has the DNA TGCAGCGTATCGCAGGGAACCGGGGAGCTGTTTTTT. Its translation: CSVSQGTGELFF.

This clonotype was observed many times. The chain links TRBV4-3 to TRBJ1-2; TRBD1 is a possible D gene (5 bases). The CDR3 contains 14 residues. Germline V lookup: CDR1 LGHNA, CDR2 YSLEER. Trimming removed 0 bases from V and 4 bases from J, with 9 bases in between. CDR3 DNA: TGCGCCAGCAGCCAAGAATCAGGGCCCTATGGCTACACCTTC. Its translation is CASSQESGPYGYTF.

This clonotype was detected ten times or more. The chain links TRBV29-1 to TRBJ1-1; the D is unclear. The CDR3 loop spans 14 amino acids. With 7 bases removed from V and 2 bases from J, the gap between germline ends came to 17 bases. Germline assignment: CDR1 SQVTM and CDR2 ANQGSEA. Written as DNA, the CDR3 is TGCAGCGCTGAGGGCACAAGAATTAACACTGAAGCTTTCTTT. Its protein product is CSAEGTRINTEAFF.

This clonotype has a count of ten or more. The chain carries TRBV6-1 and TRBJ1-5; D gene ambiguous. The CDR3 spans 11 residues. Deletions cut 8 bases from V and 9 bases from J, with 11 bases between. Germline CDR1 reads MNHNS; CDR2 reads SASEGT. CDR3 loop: CASSVQGPQHF. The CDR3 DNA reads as TGTGCCAGCTCGGTCCAAGGGCCCCAGCATTTT.

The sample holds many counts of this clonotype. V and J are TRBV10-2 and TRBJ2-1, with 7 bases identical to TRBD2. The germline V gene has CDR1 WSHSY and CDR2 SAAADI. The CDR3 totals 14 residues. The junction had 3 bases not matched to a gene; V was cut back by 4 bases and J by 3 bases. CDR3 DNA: TGCGCCAGCAGTGCCGGGACTAACTACAATGAGCAGTTCTTC. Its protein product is CASSAGTNYNEQFF.

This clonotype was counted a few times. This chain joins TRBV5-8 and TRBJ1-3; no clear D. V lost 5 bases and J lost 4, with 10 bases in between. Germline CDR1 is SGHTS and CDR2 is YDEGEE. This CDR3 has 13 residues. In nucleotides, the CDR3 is TGTGCCAGCAGTTCTCTCTCAGGAAACACCATATATTTT. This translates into CASSSLSGNTIYF.

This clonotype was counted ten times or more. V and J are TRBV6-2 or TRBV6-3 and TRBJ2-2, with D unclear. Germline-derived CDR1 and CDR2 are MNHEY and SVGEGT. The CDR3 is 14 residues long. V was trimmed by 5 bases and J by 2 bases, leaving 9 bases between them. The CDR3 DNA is TGTGCCAGCAGTCCAACCTACAACACCGGGGAGCTGTTTTTT. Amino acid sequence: CASSPTYNTGELFF.

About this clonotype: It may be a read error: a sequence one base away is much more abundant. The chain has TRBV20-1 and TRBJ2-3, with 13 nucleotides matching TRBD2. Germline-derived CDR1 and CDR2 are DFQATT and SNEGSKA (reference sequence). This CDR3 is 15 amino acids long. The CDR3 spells CSARDVTSGRGTQSF. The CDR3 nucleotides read TGCAGTGCTAGAGATGTCACTAGCGGGAGGGGTACGCAGTCTTTT.

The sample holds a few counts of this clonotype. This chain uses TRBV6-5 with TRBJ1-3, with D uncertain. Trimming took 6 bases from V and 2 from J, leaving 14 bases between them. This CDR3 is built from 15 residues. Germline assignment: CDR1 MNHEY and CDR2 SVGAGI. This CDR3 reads CASRIEGTTGNTIYF. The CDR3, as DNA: TGTGCCAGCAGGATCGAGGGAACTACTGGAAACACCATATATTTT.

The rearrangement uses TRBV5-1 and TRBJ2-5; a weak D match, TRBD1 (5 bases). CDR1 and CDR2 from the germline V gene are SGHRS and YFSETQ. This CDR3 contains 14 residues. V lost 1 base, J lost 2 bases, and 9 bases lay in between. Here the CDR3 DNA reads TGCGCCAGCAGCTTGTGGTCAGGGCAAGAGACCCAGTACTTC. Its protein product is CASSLWSGQETQYF.

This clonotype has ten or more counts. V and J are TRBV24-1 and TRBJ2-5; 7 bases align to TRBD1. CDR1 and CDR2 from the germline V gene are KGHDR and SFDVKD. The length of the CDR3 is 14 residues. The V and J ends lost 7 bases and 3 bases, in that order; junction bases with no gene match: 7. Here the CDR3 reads CATSVAGTEETQYF. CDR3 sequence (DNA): TGTGCCACCAGCGTTGCCGGGACAGAAGAGACCCAGTACTTC.

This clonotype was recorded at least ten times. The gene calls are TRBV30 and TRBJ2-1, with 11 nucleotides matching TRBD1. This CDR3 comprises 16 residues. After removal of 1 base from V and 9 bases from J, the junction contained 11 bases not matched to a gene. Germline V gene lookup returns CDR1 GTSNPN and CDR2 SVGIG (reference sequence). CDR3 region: CAWSAIRDRGKVEQFF. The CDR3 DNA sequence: TGTGCCTGGAGTGCAATCCGGGACAGGGGGAAAGTTGAGCAGTTCTTC.

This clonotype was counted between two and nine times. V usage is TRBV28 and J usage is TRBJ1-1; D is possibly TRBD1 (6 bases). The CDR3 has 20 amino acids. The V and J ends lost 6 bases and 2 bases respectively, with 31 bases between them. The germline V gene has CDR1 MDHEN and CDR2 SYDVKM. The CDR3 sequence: CASRSTRGRRSATLNTEAFF. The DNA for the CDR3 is TGTGCCAGCAGATCAACACGGGGGCGTAGGTCAGCGACCCTTAACACTGAAGCTTTCTTT.